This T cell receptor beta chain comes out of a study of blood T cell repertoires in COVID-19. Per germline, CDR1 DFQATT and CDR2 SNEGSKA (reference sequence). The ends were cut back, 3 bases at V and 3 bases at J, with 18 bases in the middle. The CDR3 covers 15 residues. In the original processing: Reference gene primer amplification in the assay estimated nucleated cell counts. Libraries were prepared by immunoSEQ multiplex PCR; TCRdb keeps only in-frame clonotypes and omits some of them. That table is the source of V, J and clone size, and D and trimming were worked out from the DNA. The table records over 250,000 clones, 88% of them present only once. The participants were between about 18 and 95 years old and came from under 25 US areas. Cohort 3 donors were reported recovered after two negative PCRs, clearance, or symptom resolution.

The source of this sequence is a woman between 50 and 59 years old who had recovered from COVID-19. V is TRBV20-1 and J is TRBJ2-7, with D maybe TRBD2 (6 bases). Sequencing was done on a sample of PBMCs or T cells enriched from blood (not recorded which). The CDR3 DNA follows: TGCAGTGCTAGTGTCCTGGGAGGAGTGGGCTACGAGCAGTACTTC. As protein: CSASVLGGVGYEQYF.